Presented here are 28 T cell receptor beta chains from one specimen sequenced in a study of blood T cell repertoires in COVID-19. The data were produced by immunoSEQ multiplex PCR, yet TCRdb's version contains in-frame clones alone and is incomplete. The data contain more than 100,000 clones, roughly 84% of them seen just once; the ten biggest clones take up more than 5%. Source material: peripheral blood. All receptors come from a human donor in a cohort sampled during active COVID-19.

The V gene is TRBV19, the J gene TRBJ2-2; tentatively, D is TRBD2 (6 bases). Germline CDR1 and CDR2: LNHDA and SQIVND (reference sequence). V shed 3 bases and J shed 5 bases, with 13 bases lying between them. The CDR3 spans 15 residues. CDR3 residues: CASSMTSGWTGELFF. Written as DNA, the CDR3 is TGTGCCAGTAGTATGACTAGTGGTTGGACCGGGGAGCTGTTTTTT.

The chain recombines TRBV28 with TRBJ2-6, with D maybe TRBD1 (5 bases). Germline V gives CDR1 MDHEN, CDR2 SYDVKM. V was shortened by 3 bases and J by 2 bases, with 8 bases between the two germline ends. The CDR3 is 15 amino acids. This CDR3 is CASSFARAGANVLTF. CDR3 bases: TGTGCCAGCAGTTTCGCCAGGGCTGGGGCCAACGTCCTGACTTTC.

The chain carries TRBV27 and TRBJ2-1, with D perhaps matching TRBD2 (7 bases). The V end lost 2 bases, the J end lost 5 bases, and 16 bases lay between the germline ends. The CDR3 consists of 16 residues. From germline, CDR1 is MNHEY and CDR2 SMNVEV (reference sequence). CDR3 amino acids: CASSLGPWGGHNEQFF. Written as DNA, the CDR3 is TGTGCCAGCAGTTTAGGTCCTTGGGGGGGGCACAATGAGCAGTTCTTC.

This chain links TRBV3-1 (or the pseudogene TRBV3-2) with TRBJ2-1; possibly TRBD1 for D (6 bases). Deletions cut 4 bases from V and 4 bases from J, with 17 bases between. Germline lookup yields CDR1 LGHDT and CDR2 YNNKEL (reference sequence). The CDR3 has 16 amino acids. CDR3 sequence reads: CASSRSPGTLYNEQFF. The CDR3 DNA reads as TGTGCCAGCAGCCGAAGCCCCGGGACACTTTACAATGAGCAGTTCTTC.

DNA for the CDR3: TGTGCCAGCAGCGACAATCTAGCGGGGGGGCGAGGAGATACGCAGTATTTT. Translation: CASSDNLAGGRGDTQYF. The chain uses TRBV3-1 (or the pseudogene TRBV3-2) and TRBJ2-3, with 12 bases matching TRBD2. CDR3 length: 17 amino acids. V lost 5 bases and J lost 5; bases outside the gene matches: 11. The germline V gene encodes CDR1 LGHDT and CDR2 YNNKEL (reference sequence).

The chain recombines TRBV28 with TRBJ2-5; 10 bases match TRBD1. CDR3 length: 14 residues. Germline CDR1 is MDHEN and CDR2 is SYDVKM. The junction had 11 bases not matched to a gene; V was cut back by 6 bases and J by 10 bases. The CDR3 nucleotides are TGTGCCAGCAGCCCCGGGACAGGGGTCCCCGACCAGTACTTC. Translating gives CASSPGTGVPDQYF. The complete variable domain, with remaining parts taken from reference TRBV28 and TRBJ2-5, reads DVKVTQSSRYLVKRTGEKVFLECVQDMDHENMFWYRQDPGLGLRLIYFSYDVKMKEKGDIPEGYSVSREKKERFSLILESASTNQTSMYLCASSPGTGVPDQYFGPGTRLLVL.

In DNA form, the CDR3 reads TGCGCCAGCAGTGATCTCTTTTTGAGTTCGCGGGACAGCAAAAACATTCAGTACTTC. It encodes CASSDLFLSSRDSKNIQYF. V usage is TRBV10-1 and J usage is TRBJ2-4; possible D gene TRBD1, 7 bases. Looked up from germline, CDR1 is WNHNN and CDR2 is SYGVQD (reference sequence). V lost 3 bases and J 3 bases, leaving 24 bases between the germline ends. This CDR3 contains 19 residues.

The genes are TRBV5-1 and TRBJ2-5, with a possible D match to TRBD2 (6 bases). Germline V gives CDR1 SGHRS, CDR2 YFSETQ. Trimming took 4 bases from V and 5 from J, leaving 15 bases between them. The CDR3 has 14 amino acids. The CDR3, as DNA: TGCGCCAGCAGCGCCGGCACGGGGGATGAGACCCAGTACTTC. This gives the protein CASSAGTGDETQYF.

The CDR3 region is CASSPSGRIYNEQFF. The CDR3 DNA reads as TGTGCCAGCAGCCCGAGCGGGAGAATCTACAATGAGCAGTTCTTC. This rearrangement joins TRBV7-3 to TRBJ2-1; TRBD2 aligns across 8 bases. Germline trimming cut 5 bases from V and 3 bases from J; bases unmatched to any gene: 6. Germline CDR1 reads SGHTA; CDR2 reads FQGTGA. CDR3 length: 15 residues.

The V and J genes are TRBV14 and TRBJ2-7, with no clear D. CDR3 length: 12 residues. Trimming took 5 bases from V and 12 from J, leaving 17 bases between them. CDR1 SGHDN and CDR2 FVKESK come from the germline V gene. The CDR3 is CASSGDSPVGYF. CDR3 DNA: TGTGCCAGCAGCGGAGACTCCCCCGTCGGGTACTTC.

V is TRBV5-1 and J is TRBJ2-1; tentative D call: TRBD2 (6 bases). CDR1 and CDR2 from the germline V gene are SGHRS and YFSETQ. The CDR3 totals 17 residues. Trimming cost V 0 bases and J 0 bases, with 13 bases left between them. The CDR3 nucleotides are TGCGCCAGCAGCTTGGGGGAGGCTCCGAGCTCCTACAATGAGCAGTTCTTC. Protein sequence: CASSLGEAPSSYNEQFF.

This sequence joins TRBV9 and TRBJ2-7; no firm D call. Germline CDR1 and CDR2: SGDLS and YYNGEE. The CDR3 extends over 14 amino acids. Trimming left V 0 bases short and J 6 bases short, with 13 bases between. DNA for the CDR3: TGTGCCAGCAGCGTAGGGGTGACGGCTAGCGAGCAGTACTTC. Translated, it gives CASSVGVTASEQYF.

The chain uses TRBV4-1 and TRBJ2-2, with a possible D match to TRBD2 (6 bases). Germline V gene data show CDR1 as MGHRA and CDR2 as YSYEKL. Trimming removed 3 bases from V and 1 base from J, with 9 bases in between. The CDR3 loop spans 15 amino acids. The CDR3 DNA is TGCGCCAGCAGCCACGGGACTCAGAACACCGGGGAGCTGTTTTTT. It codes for CASSHGTQNTGELFF.

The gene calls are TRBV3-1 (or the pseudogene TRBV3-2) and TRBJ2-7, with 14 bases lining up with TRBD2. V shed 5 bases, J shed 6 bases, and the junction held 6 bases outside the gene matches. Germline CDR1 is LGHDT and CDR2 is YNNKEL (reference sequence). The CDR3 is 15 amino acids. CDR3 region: CASSKMGLAGVEQYF. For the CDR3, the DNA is TGTGCCAGCAGCAAGATGGGACTAGCGGGAGTCGAGCAGTACTTC.

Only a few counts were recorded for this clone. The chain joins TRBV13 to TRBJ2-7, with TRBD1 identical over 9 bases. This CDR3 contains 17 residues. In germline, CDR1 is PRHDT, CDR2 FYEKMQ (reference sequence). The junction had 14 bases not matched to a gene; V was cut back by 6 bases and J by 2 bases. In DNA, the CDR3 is TGTGCCAGCAGTTCCTCTCCGGGACAGGGTGACGCCTACGAGCAGTACTTC. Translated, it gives CASSSSPGQGDAYEQYF.

The CDR3 coding sequence is TGTGCCAGCAGCCCCCTGGTATTAGCGGGCACAGATACGCAGTATTTT. This sequence encodes CASSPLVLAGTDTQYF. The rearrangement uses TRBV9 and TRBJ2-3; D is possibly TRBD2 (6 bases). This CDR3 has 16 amino acids. The V gene lost 4 bases and the J gene lost 1 base, with 16 bases spanning the gap. CDR1 is SGDLS and CDR2 is YYNGEE in the germline V gene. The variable domain in full, with the rest retrieved from reference TRBV9 and TRBJ2-3, is DSGVTQTPKHLITATGQRVTLRCSPRSGDLSVYWYQQSLDQGLQFLIQYYNGEERAKGNILERFSAQQFPDLHSELNLSSLELGDSALYFCASSPLVLAGTDTQYFGPGTRLTVL.

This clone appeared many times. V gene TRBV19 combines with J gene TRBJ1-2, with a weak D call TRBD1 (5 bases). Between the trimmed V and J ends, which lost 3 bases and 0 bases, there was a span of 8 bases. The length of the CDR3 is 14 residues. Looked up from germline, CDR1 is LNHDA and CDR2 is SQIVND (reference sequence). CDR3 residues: CASSMSRANYGYTF. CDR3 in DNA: TGTGCCAGTAGTATGAGCAGGGCTAACTATGGCTACACCTTC.

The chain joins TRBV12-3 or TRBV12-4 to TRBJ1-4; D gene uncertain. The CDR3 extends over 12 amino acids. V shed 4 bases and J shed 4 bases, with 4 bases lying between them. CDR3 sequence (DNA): TGTGCCAGCAGTTCCGGTAATGAAAAACTGTTTTTT. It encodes CASSSGNEKLFF.

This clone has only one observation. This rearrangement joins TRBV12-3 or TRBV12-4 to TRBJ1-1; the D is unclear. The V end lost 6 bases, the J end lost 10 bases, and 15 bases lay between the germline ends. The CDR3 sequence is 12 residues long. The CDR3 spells CASSLLDSGAFF. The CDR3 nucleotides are TGTGCCAGCAGCCTACTCGATAGCGGAGCTTTCTTT.

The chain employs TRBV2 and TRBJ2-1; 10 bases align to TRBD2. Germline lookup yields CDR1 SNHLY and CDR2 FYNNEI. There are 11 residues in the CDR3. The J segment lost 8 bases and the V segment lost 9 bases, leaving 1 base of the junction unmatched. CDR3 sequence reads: CARGLAYEQFF. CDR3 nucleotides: TGTGCCAGGGGACTAGCGTATGAGCAGTTCTTC.

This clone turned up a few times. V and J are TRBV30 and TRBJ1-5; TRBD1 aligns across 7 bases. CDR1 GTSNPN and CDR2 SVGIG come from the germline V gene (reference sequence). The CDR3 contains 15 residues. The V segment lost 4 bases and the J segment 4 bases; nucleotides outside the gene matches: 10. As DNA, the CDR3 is TGTGCCTGGACCCCGGGACAGTTGTTTAATCAGCCCCAGCATTTT. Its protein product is CAWTPGQLFNQPQHF.

The chain's CDR3 is CASSPGPGRPTSGGYNEQFF. Written as DNA, the CDR3 is TGTGCCAGCAGCCCGGGCCCGGGACGACCTACTAGCGGGGGGTACAATGAGCAGTTCTTC. The rearrangement joins TRBV5-8 to TRBJ2-1; 12 nucleotides agree with TRBD2. The V gene end was trimmed by 4 bases and the J gene end by 4 bases; junction bases not matched to a gene: 18. The CDR3 is 20 amino acids. Looked up from germline, CDR1 is SGHTS and CDR2 is YDEGEE.

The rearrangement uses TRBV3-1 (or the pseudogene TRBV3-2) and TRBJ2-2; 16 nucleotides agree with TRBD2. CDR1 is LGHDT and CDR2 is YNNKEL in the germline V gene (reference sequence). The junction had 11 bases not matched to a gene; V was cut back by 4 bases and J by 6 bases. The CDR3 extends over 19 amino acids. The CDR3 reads CASSPPGLAGGPISGELFF. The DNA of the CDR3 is TGTGCCAGCAGCCCCCCGGGACTAGCGGGAGGGCCGATCTCCGGGGAGCTGTTTTTT.

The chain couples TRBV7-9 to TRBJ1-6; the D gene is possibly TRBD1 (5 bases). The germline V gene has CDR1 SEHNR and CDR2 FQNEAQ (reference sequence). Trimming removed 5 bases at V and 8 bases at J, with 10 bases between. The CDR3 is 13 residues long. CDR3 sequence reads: CASSRLGDSPLHF. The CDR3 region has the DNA TGTGCCAGCAGCCGTCTAGGGGATTCACCCCTCCACTTT.

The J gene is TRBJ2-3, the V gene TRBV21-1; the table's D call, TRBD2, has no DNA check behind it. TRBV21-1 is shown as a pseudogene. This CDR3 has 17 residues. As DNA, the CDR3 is TGTGCCAGCAGCAAAGCGCTCGGGGGACTGCTCACAGATACGCAGTATTTT. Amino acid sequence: CASSKALGGLLTDTQYF.

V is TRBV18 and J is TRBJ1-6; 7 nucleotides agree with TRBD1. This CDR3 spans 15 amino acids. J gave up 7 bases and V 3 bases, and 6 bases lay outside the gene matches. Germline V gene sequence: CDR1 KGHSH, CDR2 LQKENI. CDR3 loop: CASSPRQGWNSPLHF. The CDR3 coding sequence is TGTGCCAGCTCACCCAGACAGGGTTGGAATTCACCCCTCCACTTT.

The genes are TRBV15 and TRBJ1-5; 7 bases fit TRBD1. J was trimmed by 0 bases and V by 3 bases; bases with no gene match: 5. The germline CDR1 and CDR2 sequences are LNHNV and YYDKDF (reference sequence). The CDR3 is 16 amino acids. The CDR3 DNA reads TGTGCCACCAGCAGCAGGGGGAAGTATAGCAATCAGCCCCAGCATTTT. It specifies CATSSRGKYSNQPQHF.

The CDR3 here is CASSPDSQETQYF. The CDR3, as DNA: TGCGCCAGCAGCCCGGACAGCCAAGAGACCCAGTACTTC. The rearrangement joins TRBV5-1 to TRBJ2-5, with D maybe TRBD1 (6 bases). From germline, CDR1 is SGHRS and CDR2 YFSETQ. The CDR3 has 13 amino acids. Between the trimmed V and J ends, which lost 4 bases and 1 base, there was a span of 8 bases.